This T cell receptor beta chain was found in a study of CD8+ T cells in alopecia areata. General study findings and limits: Compared with normal scalp, lesional scalp had higher clonality and more expanded CD8+ clones.

Regarding this clone: Its antigen is currently unknown. This sample includes further DNA sequences coding for the same CDR3.

The treatment: oral pan-JAK inhibitor, 5-10 mg twice daily. Peripheral blood and lesional scalp punch biopsies came from alopecia areata patients. The germline V gene encodes CDR1 DFQATT and CDR2 SNEGSKA (reference sequence). V was clipped by 3 bases and J by 6 bases, with 7 bases between them. The CDR3 is 11 amino acids. Investigators isolated RNA and reverse transcribed it into cDNA to act as the sequencing template. Profiled with immunoSEQ multiplex PCR; TCRdb holds only in-frame clones, not every one. This table has around 120,000 clones, 53% appearing once. The chain combines TRBV20-1 with TRBJ2-3, with D possibly TRBD2 on 6 matching bases. The source was CD4+ T cells sorted from blood, collected at week 4, from a patient treated with tofacitinib. This clonotype originated in a human donor with alopecia areata. As DNA, the CDR3 is TGCAGTGCTAGTCGGGGGGATACGCAGTATTTT. Translation: CSASRGDTQYF.